The clone carrying this TCR beta chain came up a few times. What it binds is unknown. Library preparation for TCR beta used quantitative 5'-RACE with molecular barcodes. One entry per CDR3 protein results from TCRdb running MiXCR on the 5' RACE reads. Of around 490,000 distinct CDR3 sequences listed, about 5.4% are singletons. The data were obtained in a study of CD8 T cells in ankylosing spondylitis. Broader study findings: In peripheral blood, disease-linked CD8+ clones occurred at relatively low frequencies. One TCR beta motif, made up of 7 or 8 highly homologous variants, appeared characteristic of ankylosing spondylitis blood. Matched ankylosing spondylitis synovial fluid reportedly contained a significantly enriched population of disease-linked clones.

The CDR3 spans 14 residues. V lost 2 bases and J 6 bases, leaving 14 bases between the germline ends. CDR1 DFQATT and CDR2 SNEGSKA come from the germline V gene (reference sequence). The chain employs TRBV20-1 and TRBJ2-1; perhaps TRBD1 as D (5 bases). The source of this sequence is a male donor with ankylosing spondylitis. The sample comprised blood, either unsorted or a sorted T cell fraction (not recorded which). Here the CDR3 reads CSARRGGLGNEQFF. The DNA for the CDR3 is TGCAGTGCTAGAAGGGGTGGTCTTGGCAATGAGCAGTTCTTC.